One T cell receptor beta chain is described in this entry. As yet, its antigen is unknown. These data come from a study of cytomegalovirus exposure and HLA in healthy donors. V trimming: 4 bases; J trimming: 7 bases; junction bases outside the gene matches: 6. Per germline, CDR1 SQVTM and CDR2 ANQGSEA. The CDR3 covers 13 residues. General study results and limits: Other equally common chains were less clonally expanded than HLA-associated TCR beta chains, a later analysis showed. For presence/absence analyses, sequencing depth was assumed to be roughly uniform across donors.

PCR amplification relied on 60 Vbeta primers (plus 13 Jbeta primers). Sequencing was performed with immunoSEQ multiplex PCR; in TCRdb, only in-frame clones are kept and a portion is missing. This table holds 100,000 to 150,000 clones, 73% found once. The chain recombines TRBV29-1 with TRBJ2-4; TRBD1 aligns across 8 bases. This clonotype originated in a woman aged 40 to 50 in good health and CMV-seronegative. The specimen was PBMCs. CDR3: CSVAGGAGNIQYF. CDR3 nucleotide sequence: TGCAGCGTTGCAGGGGGCGCGGGGAACATTCAGTACTTC.